This TCR beta chain comes out of a study of response to subunit inactivated influenza vaccine. Overall study findings and caveats: Authors suggested each seasonal influenza vaccination recruits few new T cells.

Germline V lookup: CDR1 KGHSH, CDR2 LQKENI. The CDR3 runs 13 residues. V gave up 5 bases and J gave up 7 bases, with 12 bases separating them. With respect to this clonotype: Its specificity is unknown.

One entry per CDR3 protein results from TCRdb running MiXCR on the RT-PCR reads. The repertoire has around 300,000 distinct CDR3 sequences, about 20% of them found once; the top ten carry around a tenth. The V gene is TRBV18, the J gene TRBJ1-5; a possible D gene is TRBD1 (5 bases). Sequenced here: PBMCs from blood, sampled about 20 months after vaccination. The clonotype comes from a man between 50 and 70 years old who received an inactivated influenza vaccine. CDR3 protein: CASSSRQTQPQHF. CDR3 bases: TGTGCCAGCTCATCACGACAGACCCAGCCCCAGCATTTT.